The sequence of this T cell receptor (beta chain) was determined in a study of CD8+CD57+ T cells in acquired aplastic anemia. The CDR3 totals 13 residues. Trimming cost V 2 bases and J 3 bases, with 10 bases left between them. Per the germline V gene, CDR1 is GTSNPN and CDR2 is SVGIG (reference sequence). Using genomic DNA as the template, TCR beta VDJ and CDR3 profiling was carried out. TCRdb passed the reads through MiXCR, listing each CDR3 protein once. Of more than 150,000 distinct CDR3 sequences in the sample, 64% were seen once. The chain links TRBV30 to TRBJ1-2; no reliable D call. The TCR sequence derives from a human donor with severe aplastic anemia or a healthy control (not recorded which). Material for sequencing was sorted CD4+, CD8+, or CD8+CD57+ T cells (not recorded which) from PBMCs. The CDR3 coding sequence is TGTGCCTGGAGTCCCCAGCTCGACTATGGCTACACCTTC. Its translation is CAWSPQLDYGYTF.